The entry that follows covers one T cell receptor (beta chain) sequence. Only in-frame clones appear in the TCRdb table, and some are missing; sequencing was by immunoSEQ multiplex PCR. This table holds millions of clones, 85% to 95% found once. The data derive from a study of shared clonotypes between healthy human individuals. Per germline, CDR1 SGHDT and CDR2 YYEEEE. Trimming pared 2 bases from V and 1 base from J, leaving 7 bases between. This CDR3 has 14 amino acids. Naive CD8 isolation took CD45RO-negative cells positively selected for CCR7 and excluded terminally differentiated effector memory CD45RA+ cells.

This TCR came from a man in his late teens or twenties in good health. The sample comprised naive CD8+ T cells sorted from blood. The genes are TRBV5-6 and TRBJ2-1; unclear D gene. This CDR3 is CASSLWASYNEQFF. The CDR3 DNA reads as TGTGCCAGCAGCTTATGGGCTTCCTACAATGAGCAGTTCTTC.